The 20 T cell receptor beta chains in this list originate from one sample, sequenced in a study of cytomegalovirus exposure and HLA in healthy donors. PCR amplification relied on 60 Vbeta primers (plus 13 Jbeta primers). Sequencing used immunoSEQ multiplex PCR; TCRdb keeps in-frame clones, though not all of them. The sample yields about 190,000 clones, roughly 77% seen once. The sample comprised PBMCs. The receptors shown here come from a woman aged 45-60 years in good health and CMV-seronegative.

V gene TRBV7-2 combines with J gene TRBJ1-2; D uncertain. V lost 2 bases and J 6 bases, leaving 10 bases between the germline ends. Germline CDR1 is SGHTA and CDR2 is FQGNSA. This CDR3 has 13 residues. The CDR3 here is CASSLPPTNGYTF. CDR3 DNA: TGTGCCAGCAGCTTACCCCCCACTAATGGCTACACCTTC.

This chain links TRBV6-6 with TRBJ1-5; 8 bases agree with TRBD1. CDR3 length: 16 residues. The germline gives CDR1 MNHNY, CDR2 SVGAGI (reference sequence). V was pared by 1 base and J by 5 bases, with 7 bases of the junction left unmatched. The CDR3 sequence: CASSYLADRGDQPQHF. For the CDR3, the DNA is TGTGCCAGCAGTTACTTAGCTGACAGGGGAGATCAGCCCCAGCATTTT.

This chain uses TRBV7-9 with TRBJ2-7, with TRBD1 matching over 7 bases. The trim removed 1 base at V and 5 bases at J, leaving 8 bases unmatched. This CDR3 is built from 15 residues. The germline CDR1 and CDR2 sequences are SEHNR and FQNEAQ (reference sequence). This chain's CDR3 is CASSLGTDRAHEQYF. The CDR3 DNA follows: TGTGCCAGCAGCTTAGGGACTGACAGGGCCCACGAGCAGTACTTC.

The chain joins TRBV5-6 to TRBJ1-5; 10 positions agree with TRBD1. V trimming: 4 bases; J trimming: 6 bases; junction bases outside the gene matches: 10. The CDR3 has 16 amino acids. Germline V gives CDR1 SGHDT, CDR2 YYEEEE. The CDR3 here is CASSLRDRGPRQPQHF. DNA of the CDR3: TGTGCCAGCAGCCTTCGCGACAGGGGGCCTCGTCAGCCCCAGCATTTT.

The chain couples TRBV5-5 to TRBJ2-5, with D perhaps TRBD1 (5 bases). CDR3 size: 15 residues. Germline lookup yields CDR1 SGHKS and CDR2 YYEKEE (reference sequence). The ends were cut back, 0 bases at V and 4 bases at J, with 13 bases in the middle. CDR3 sequence reads: CASSLARQGRETQYF. The CDR3 region has the DNA TGTGCCAGCAGCTTGGCCCGGCAGGGAAGAGAGACCCAGTACTTC.

J is TRBJ2-1 and V is TRBV7-3; weak D call: TRBD2 (6 bases). Trimming left V 5 bases short and J 10 bases short, with 15 bases between. Germline values: CDR1 SGHTA, CDR2 FQGTGA. The CDR3 sequence is 13 residues long. This CDR3 reads CASSLGLAVEQFF. CDR3 coding DNA: TGTGCCAGCAGCCTGGGACTCGCTGTAGAGCAGTTCTTC.

As for this clone: This likely comes from a read error, as the CDR3 has no conserved phenylalanine or tryptophan at its end. The chain links TRBV14 to TRBJ1-1; tentatively, D is TRBD1 (6 bases). This CDR3 is built from 14 residues. Germline V lookup: CDR1 SGHDN, CDR2 FVKESK. Deletions cut 0 bases from V and 4 bases from J, with 9 bases between. CDR3 coding DNA: TGTGCCAGCAGCCAAGAAACAGGGTCCACTGAAGCTTTCCTT. Its protein product is CASSQETGSTEAFL.

The rearrangement links TRBV7-3 to TRBJ1-5; tentatively, D is TRBD1 (5 bases). CDR1 SGHTA and CDR2 FQGTGA come from the germline V gene. The CDR3 length is 16 residues. Trimming cost V 0 bases and J 0 bases, with 9 bases left between them. DNA of the CDR3: TGTGCCAGCAGCTTAACGAAGGGGTATAGCAATCAGCCCCAGCATTTT. This sequence encodes CASSLTKGYSNQPQHF.

The V and J genes are TRBV28 and TRBJ2-6; perhaps TRBD1 as D (6 bases). CDR1 and CDR2 from the germline V gene are MDHEN and SYDVKM. The CDR3 is made up of 19 amino acids. Trimming cost V 6 bases and J 2 bases, with 23 bases left between them. Here the CDR3 DNA reads TGTGCCAGCAGGGGCCCCCAGACAGGCGTACCTACTGGGGCCAACGTCCTGACTTTC. Residues: CASRGPQTGVPTGANVLTF.

The chain couples TRBV9 to TRBJ2-5; 7 bases match TRBD2. The CDR3 is made up of 16 amino acids. After removal of 2 bases from V and 4 bases from J, the junction contained 11 bases not matched to a gene. Germline V gene data show CDR1 as SGDLS and CDR2 as YYNGEE. The CDR3 spells CASSVNWTLASETQYF. CDR3 nucleotide sequence: TGTGCCAGCAGCGTGAACTGGACACTAGCGTCAGAGACCCAGTACTTC.

The V and J genes are TRBV19 and TRBJ1-2, with D unresolved. Germline CDR1 is LNHDA and CDR2 is SQIVND (reference sequence). CDR3 length: 14 residues. The V gene lost 7 bases and the J gene lost 0 bases, with 12 bases spanning the gap. This CDR3 reads CASTVVGANYGYTF. The CDR3 bases are TGTGCCAGTACGGTGGTCGGAGCTAACTATGGCTACACCTTC.

The V call is TRBV5-4, the J call TRBJ2-2; possibly TRBD1 for D (6 bases). The germline V gene encodes CDR1 SGHNT and CDR2 YYREEE (reference sequence). The germline V and J ends were trimmed by 4 bases and 1 base, with 11 bases remaining between them. The length of the CDR3 is 15 residues. The CDR3 protein is CASSLSGVNTGELFF. The CDR3 region has the DNA TGTGCCAGCAGCCTTTCAGGGGTGAACACCGGGGAGCTGTTTTTT.

This clone has more than one count but fewer than ten. V usage is TRBV18 and J usage is TRBJ2-1, with 7 bases lining up with TRBD1. Unmatched junction bases numbered 8, after V lost 3 bases and J lost 6 bases. The CDR3 is made up of 15 amino acids. Germline V gene lookup returns CDR1 KGHSH and CDR2 LQKENI. The CDR3 reads CASSPRQGKGNEQFF. The CDR3 coding sequence is TGTGCCAGCTCACCGAGACAGGGTAAAGGCAATGAGCAGTTCTTC.

This clone was detected only a few times. This chain connects TRBV5-4 to TRBJ2-1; 9 nucleotides agree with TRBD2. CDR3 length: 16 amino acids. Germline V gene lookup returns CDR1 SGHNT and CDR2 YYREEE (reference sequence). V shed 1 base and J 6 bases; nucleotides not matched to a gene: 8. This CDR3 is CASSLPLAGFFNEQFF. For the CDR3, the DNA is TGTGCCAGCAGCTTGCCCCTAGCGGGATTTTTCAATGAGCAGTTCTTC.

The chain couples TRBV7-3 to TRBJ2-7; D may be TRBD2 (6 bases). The germline V gene encodes CDR1 SGHTA and CDR2 FQGTGA. The CDR3 sequence is 15 residues long. Trimming stripped 4 bases from V and 0 bases from J, with 13 bases between. The CDR3 DNA reads TGTGCCAGCAGCTCCCCGCGGGAATTCTCCTACGAGCAGTACTTC. It yields the protein CASSSPREFSYEQYF. The variable domain in full, with the rest retrieved from reference TRBV7-3 and TRBJ2-7, is GAGVSQTPSNKVTEKGKYVELRCDPISGHTALYWYRQSLGQGPEFLIYFQGTGAADDSGLPNDRFFAVRPEGSVSTLKIQRTERGDSAVYLCASSSPREFSYEQYFGPGTRLTVT.

This clone was seen only once. The V call is TRBV7-3, the J call TRBJ2-1; 8 positions match TRBD2. There are 12 residues in the CDR3. V shed 5 bases, J shed 10 bases, and the junction held 4 bases outside the gene matches. Per germline, CDR1 SGHTA and CDR2 FQGTGA. Here the CDR3 DNA reads TGTGCCAGCAGCCCGGGAGGGAGAGAGCAGTTCTTC. This gives the protein CASSPGGREQFF.

The chain has TRBV14 and TRBJ2-7; 12 nucleotides align to TRBD1. Trimming cost V 4 bases and J 7 bases; bases outside gene matches: 8. The germline gives CDR1 SGHDN, CDR2 FVKESK. The CDR3 loop spans 15 amino acids. CDR3 region: CASSRTRDRGREQYF. DNA for the CDR3: TGTGCCAGCAGCCGAACCCGGGACAGGGGGCGAGAGCAGTACTTC.

This chain joins TRBV2 and TRBJ2-1; 10 bases are a match to TRBD1. The CDR3 is 17 residues long. V was pared by 6 bases and J by 5 bases, with 13 bases of the junction left unmatched. Germline V gene data show CDR1 as SNHLY and CDR2 as FYNNEI. This chain's CDR3 is CASSRDRGRTRDNEQFF. The CDR3 DNA reads as TGTGCCAGCAGCAGGGACAGGGGCCGCACTCGTGACAATGAGCAGTTCTTC. Drawing the rest from reference TRBV2 and TRBJ2-1, the complete variable domain is EPEVTQTPSHQVTQMGQEVILRCVPISNHLYFYWYRQILGQKVEFLVSFYNNEISEKSEIFDDQFSVERPDGSNFTLKIRSTKLEDSAMYFCASSRDRGRTRDNEQFFGPGTRLTVL.

The chain recombines TRBV7-9 with TRBJ2-5, with 8 bases fitting TRBD2. V gave up 10 bases and J gave up 5 bases; unmatched junction bases: 9. CDR1 and CDR2 (germline): SEHNR, FQNEAQ (reference sequence). The CDR3 has 13 amino acids. In nucleotides, the CDR3 is TGTGCCACCGGGAGGGGGGCTGGGGAGACCCAGTACTTC. It encodes CATGRGAGETQYF.

This chain joins TRBV2 and TRBJ1-1; D call uncertain. The germline V gene has CDR1 SNHLY and CDR2 FYNNEI. V was shortened by 7 bases and J by 3 bases, with 12 bases between the two germline ends. CDR3 length equals 13 residues. CDR3 region: CASTPWLDTEAFF. CDR3 DNA sequence: TGTGCCAGCACCCCGTGGCTAGACACTGAAGCTTTCTTT.